This T cell receptor (beta chain) was documented in a study of T cells in Graves' hyperthyroidism and ophthalmopathy. Trimming removed 4 bases from V and 1 base from J, with 13 bases in between. The CDR3 runs 15 residues. The germline CDR1 and CDR2 sequences are SSHAT and FNYEAQ (reference sequence). Amplification yielded TCR beta CDR3 regions, with RNA transcripts as the source. The HTBI primer set served for first-round RT-PCR of the TCR CDR3. TCRdb passed the multiplex PCR reads through MiXCR, listing each CDR3 protein once. Of some 400,000 distinct CDR3 sequences listed, 13% were seen once; the top ten hold less than 25%.

The sample consisted of blood. This TCR was sampled from a man aged 25 to 40 with Graves' hyperthyroidism that later progressed to Graves' ophthalmopathy. The chain carries TRBV7-7 and TRBJ1-2; no definite D call. CDR3 nucleotides: TGTGCCAGCAGCTGCAAGGGTTTTGATAACTATGGCTACACCTTC. This sequence encodes CASSCKGFDNYGYTF.